Below, 2 T cell receptor beta chains from the same sample are listed, as sequenced in a study of shared clonotypes between healthy human individuals. Libraries were prepared by immunoSEQ multiplex PCR; TCRdb keeps only in-frame clonotypes and omits some of them. The sample has 450,000 to 600,000 clones, 79% seen once. The sample comprised PBMCs. These receptors all stem from a woman in her thirties or forties in good health. Some clones in this sample may be carry-over from other donors' samples.

The table lists this clone with a count of one. The genes are TRBV7-8 and TRBJ1-1; no clear D gene. V dropped 2 bases and J dropped 1 base, with 5 bases sitting between them. CDR3 length equals 13 residues. Germline V gene data show CDR1 as SGHVS and CDR2 as FQNEAQ. This CDR3 is CASSLRRNTEAFF. DNA of the CDR3: TGTGCCAGCAGCTTAAGGAGGAACACTGAAGCTTTCTTT.

This clone was recorded once. This chain uses TRBV27 with TRBJ2-1; the match to TRBD2 covers 9 bases. Germline loops: CDR1 MNHEY, CDR2 SMNVEV (reference sequence). There are 14 residues in the CDR3. Germline trimming cut 5 bases from V and 5 bases from J; bases unmatched to any gene: 4. CDR3 DNA: TGTGCCAGCAGTCGAAGCGGGAGGCACAATGAGCAGTTCTTC. Translation: CASSRSGRHNEQFF.